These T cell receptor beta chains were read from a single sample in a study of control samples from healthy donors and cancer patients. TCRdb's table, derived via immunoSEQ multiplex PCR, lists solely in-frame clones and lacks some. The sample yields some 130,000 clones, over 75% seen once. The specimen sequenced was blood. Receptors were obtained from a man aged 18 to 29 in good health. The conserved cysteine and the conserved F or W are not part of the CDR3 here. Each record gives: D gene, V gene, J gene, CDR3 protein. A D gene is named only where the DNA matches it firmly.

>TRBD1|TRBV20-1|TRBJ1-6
SASPLTGGADSPLH
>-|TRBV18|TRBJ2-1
ASSPVYVKDRGSYNEQF
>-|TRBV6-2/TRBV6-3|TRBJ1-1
ASSYPATEAF
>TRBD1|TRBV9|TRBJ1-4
ASSPGGGVGEKLF
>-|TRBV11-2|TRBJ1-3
ASSLAGGNTIY
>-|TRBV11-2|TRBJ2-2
ASSLGRLGITGELF
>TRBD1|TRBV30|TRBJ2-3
AWSGTGSADTQY
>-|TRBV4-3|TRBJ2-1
ASSQEGYSYNEQF
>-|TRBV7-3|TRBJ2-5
ASSYSKETQY
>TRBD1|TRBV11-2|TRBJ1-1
ASSRSTGGQGEAF
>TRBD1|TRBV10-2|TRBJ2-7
ASSHSGTGGTLLTYEQY
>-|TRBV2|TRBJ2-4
ASSEMGRNSQNIQY
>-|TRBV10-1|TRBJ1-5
ASRRSSVDYSNQPQH
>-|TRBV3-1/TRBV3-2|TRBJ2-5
ASSPTPIQDFWETQY
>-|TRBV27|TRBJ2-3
ASSRFSVSDTQY
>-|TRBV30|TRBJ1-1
AWDGLNTEAF
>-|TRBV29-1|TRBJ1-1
SVYRVKNTEAF
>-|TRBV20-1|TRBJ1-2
SASGRGAANYGYT
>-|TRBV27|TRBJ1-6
ASSLSAPHKSSYNSPLH
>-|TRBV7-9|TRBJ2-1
ASSLKIRGGGGNNEQF
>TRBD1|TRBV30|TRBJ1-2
AWSLIPQGSDGYT
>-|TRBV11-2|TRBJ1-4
ASSLGTTSLEDEKLF
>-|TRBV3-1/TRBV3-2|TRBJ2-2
ASNRDITGELF
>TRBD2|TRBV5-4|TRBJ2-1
ASSLGTSAVSNEQF